This TCR beta chain was observed in a study of shared clonotypes between healthy human individuals. At the level of the study: For every donor, three CD4 naive, three CD4 memory, two CD8 naive and one CD8 memory plates were used.

Trimming removed 4 bases at V and 5 bases at J, with 9 bases between. This CDR3 region has 13 residues. Germline CDR1 GTSNPN, CDR2 SVGIG (reference sequence). This clone appeared many times. CD45RA+ naive and CD45RA-negative memory subsets were separated from CD4+ cells. Sequencing was performed with immunoSEQ multiplex PCR; in TCRdb, only in-frame clones are kept and a portion is missing. The data show some 1 million clones, roughly 70% seen once. This rearrangement joins TRBV30 to TRBJ1-6; maybe TRBD1 (6 bases). This TCR derives from a man between 18 and 29 years old in good health. Material: memory CD4+ T cells sorted from blood. Noted subset: CD45RA-negative fraction. Here the CDR3 DNA reads TGTGCCTGGACGGGACATAATAATTCACCCCTCCACTTT. This sequence encodes CAWTGHNNSPLHF. The full variable domain, in which reference TRBV30 and TRBJ1-6 provide the parts outside the CDR3, is SQTIHQWPATLVQPVGSPLSLECTVEGTSNPNLYWYRQAAGRGLQLLFYSVGIGQISSEVPQNLSASRPQDRQFILSSKKLLLSDSGFYLCAWTGHNNSPLHFGNGTRLTVT.